A single TCR beta chain is shown here with its context. The data originate from a study of T cells after posttransplantation cyclophosphamide. The CDR3 spans 13 residues. V lost 6 bases and J lost 0, with 7 bases in between. Per the germline V gene, CDR1 is MNHEY and CDR2 is SVGAGI. The repertoire was sequenced with immunoSEQ multiplex PCR; TCRdb's copy has only in-frame clones and lacks some. The sample records tens of thousands of clones, roughly 84% being singletons. The clonotype originates from a man aged 25 to 40 with a blood cancer, CMV-positive, and with a related stem cell donor. The chain uses TRBV6-5 and TRBJ2-3; the D is unclear. The sequencing sample was made of PBMCs. Here the CDR3 reads CASRKTSTDTQYF. The CDR3 region has the DNA TGTGCCAGCAGGAAAACTAGCACAGATACGCAGTATTTT.